A single sample is the source of the 4 T cell receptor beta chains below, sequenced in a study of cytomegalovirus exposure and HLA in healthy donors. TCRdb keeps only in-frame clones here, not all; method: immunoSEQ multiplex PCR. The repertoire has about 55,000 clones, 90% of them found once; the top ten carry roughly 3%. The specimen was PBMCs. The receptor set was obtained from a man aged 18 to 30 in good health and CMV-seronegative.

By share of the sample, this clone is medium-sized (0.01 to 0.1%). CDR3 DNA: TGTGCCAGCAGCTCCTTATCGACTAGCTTCTCCTACAATGAGCAGTTCTTC. Translating it yields CASSSLSTSFSYNEQFF. The J gene is TRBJ2-1, the V gene TRBV11-2, with 7 bases matching TRBD2. Trimming took 4 bases from V and 0 from J; bases not matched to a gene: 9. Germline-derived CDR1 and CDR2 are SGHAT and FQNNGV. The CDR3 totals 17 residues.

CDR3 bases: TGTGCCAGCTCACCAACAGGGCTAGGGCAAGAGACCCAGTACTTC. This sequence encodes CASSPTGLGQETQYF. The chain uses TRBV18 and TRBJ2-5, with a weak D call TRBD1 (6 bases). Trimming left V 2 bases short and J 2 bases short, with 12 bases between. Germline assignment: CDR1 KGHSH and CDR2 LQKENI. CDR3 length: 15 amino acids.

This chain joins TRBV9 and TRBJ1-3, with D uncertain. There are 15 residues in the CDR3. Germline values: CDR1 SGDLS, CDR2 YYNGEE. V was shortened by 2 bases and J by 0 bases, with 9 bases between the two germline ends. The CDR3 loop is CASSVATNSGNTIYF. In DNA form, the CDR3 reads TGTGCCAGCAGCGTCGCTACCAACTCTGGAAACACCATATATTTT.

This chain uses TRBV28 with TRBJ2-7; maybe TRBD2 (7 bases). Trimming took off 7 bases at V and 5 bases at J, with 12 bases between the two ends. In germline, CDR1 is MDHEN, CDR2 SYDVKM. The CDR3 is 12 residues long. The CDR3 loop is CASTGGANEQYF. The CDR3 nucleotides read TGTGCCAGCACGGGGGGCGCGAACGAGCAGTACTTC. The whole variable domain, remainder taken from reference TRBV28 and TRBJ2-7, is DVKVTQSSRYLVKRTGEKVFLECVQDMDHENMFWYRQDPGLGLRLIYFSYDVKMKEKGDIPEGYSVSREKKERFSLILESASTNQTSMYLCASTGGANEQYFGPGTRLTVT.